This T cell receptor beta chain was sequenced for a study of identifying expanded T cells in peripheral blood. Study observations and caveats: Differentially abundant clones: around 1.1 between replicates, around 17 at around 14 days, approximately 19 at four.

Germline V gene lookup returns CDR1 SGHRS and CDR2 YFSETQ. The V and J ends lost 0 bases and 0 bases respectively, with 4 bases between them. CDR3 length: 15 residues. About this clone: The antigen is undetermined.

During the collection period, no donor immune events like infections were recorded. TCRdb keeps only in-frame clones here, not all; method: immunoSEQ multiplex PCR. The repertoire holds tens of thousands of clones, with approximately 82% as singletons. The chain has TRBV5-1 and TRBJ2-6; D gene unclear. The sequenced sample consisted of blood. The receptor comes from a person between 18 and 75 years old in good health. DNA for the CDR3: TGCGCCAGCAGCTTGGGGTACTCTGGGGCCAACGTCCTGACTTTC. This gives the protein CASSLGYSGANVLTF.